One sample yielded the 8 T cell receptor beta chains listed below, sequenced in a study of T cell responses to AZD1222 COVID-19 vaccine. The data were produced by immunoSEQ multiplex PCR, yet TCRdb's version contains in-frame clones alone and is incomplete. The sample records roughly 130,000 clones, roughly 85% being singletons. The sequences come from peripheral blood, collected on day 0 of AZD1222 vaccination. The receptors come from an adult in good health.

This clone was recorded only once. This chain uses TRBV28 with TRBJ2-3; the match to TRBD2 covers 8 bases. Germline V gene lookup returns CDR1 MDHEN and CDR2 SYDVKM. The CDR3 consists of 12 residues. Losses at the gene ends were 7 bases for V and 10 bases for J; bases not matched to a gene: 7. In DNA form, the CDR3 reads TGTGCCAGCATCGGGGTGCGGGGGGCGCAGTATTTT. This sequence encodes CASIGVRGAQYF.

In this sample, this clone turned up once. The CDR3 loop is CASSVAGGTGGRHEQYF. CDR3 nucleotides: TGTGCCAGCAGCGTAGCTGGGGGGACAGGGGGACGCCACGAGCAGTACTTC. The genes are TRBV9 and TRBJ2-7; 11 positions agree with TRBD1. V dropped 0 bases and J dropped 5; count of bases not matched to a gene: 10. The CDR3 length is 17 residues. Germline CDR1 reads SGDLS; CDR2 reads YYNGEE.

The rearrangement joins TRBV5-6 to TRBJ1-2; tentatively, D is TRBD1 (6 bases). V was trimmed by 3 bases and J by 7 bases, leaving 10 bases between them. From germline, CDR1 is SGHDT and CDR2 YYEEEE. This CDR3 has 12 amino acids. The CDR3 region is CASSSGGFGYTF. The CDR3 DNA reads as TGTGCCAGCAGCTCTGGGGGCTTTGGCTACACCTTC.

CDR3 protein: CASSYRDRIGGYTF. CDR3 nucleotides: TGTGCCAGCAGTTACCGGGACAGGATAGGTGGCTACACCTTC. The chain joins TRBV6-5 to TRBJ1-2, with TRBD1 identical over 8 bases. V was pared by 2 bases and J by 7 bases, with 6 bases of the junction left unmatched. Germline assignment: CDR1 MNHEY and CDR2 SVGAGI. This CDR3 comprises 14 residues.

There are a few counts of this clone. This chain links TRBV12-2 with TRBJ1-4. TRBV12-2 is a recognized pseudogene. The CDR3 has 16 residues. Written as DNA, the CDR3 is TGTGCAAGTCGCTTAGCGAAGTCTGTAATTGGGGAAAAACTGTTTTTT. Protein sequence: CASRLAKSVIGEKLFF.

The rearrangement links TRBV6-5 to TRBJ1-2; maybe TRBD1 (6 bases). This CDR3 contains 14 residues. Germline V gives CDR1 MNHEY, CDR2 SVGAGI. Trimming took off 2 bases at V and 8 bases at J, with 15 bases between the two ends. CDR3 amino acids: CASSYGAGVKGYTF. In nucleotides, the CDR3 is TGTGCCAGCAGTTACGGGGCAGGGGTTAAGGGCTACACCTTC.

V is TRBV7-2 and J is TRBJ2-7, with 7 bases identical to TRBD1. Trimming at V came to 5 bases and at J to 9 bases, leaving 4 bases not matched to a gene. Germline V lookup: CDR1 SGHTA, CDR2 FQGNSA. The CDR3 sequence is 11 residues long. CDR3 nucleotide sequence: TGTGCCAGCAGCAACCACAGGGGGCAGTACTTC. It yields the protein CASSNHRGQYF.

In this sample, this clone turned up a few times. The genes are TRBV2 and TRBJ2-3; D gene uncertain. The CDR3 spans 15 residues. Germline values: CDR1 SNHLY, CDR2 FYNNEI. The germline V and J ends were trimmed by 7 bases and 0 bases, with 14 bases remaining between them. CDR3 in DNA: TGTGCCAGCAACGCCTTTTTAGCTAGCACAGATACGCAGTATTTT. Translating it yields CASNAFLASTDTQYF.